This T cell receptor beta chain came from a study of metastatic and nonmetastatic thyroid tumors. Study summary: Malignant and benign thyroid patients had repertoires compared in peripheral blood and tumor or nodule tissue. Whole-study findings and limits: Malignant thyroid tumors reportedly had TCR beta diversity that was significantly higher than in benign nodules, in blood and tumor.

Among the patients, none had received any treatment before thyroid surgery. V was cut by 3 bases and J by 4 bases, with 1 base left in between. Germline V lookup: CDR1 LGHDT, CDR2 YNNKEL (reference sequence). The CDR3 has 11 amino acids. Authors' processing steps: In papillary thyroid cancer, a distant-metastasis classifier was built using CDR3 differences across clinicopathological groups. TCRdb re-clonotyped the PCR reads via MiXCR. None of the V and J calls come from the authors' own analysis; TCRdb made them. Of several thousand clones listed, around 19% were seen once; the top ten hold 9.6%. This clone rates as medium-sized. No antigen is known for it.

Sequencing was performed on adjacent normal tissue. The receptor was isolated from a female donor with papillary thyroid cancer or a benign thyroid nodule (not recorded which). Some clones in this sample may be carry-over from other donors' samples. The J gene is TRBJ1-3, the V gene TRBV3-1; D is unclear. CDR3 region: CASSQGNTIYF. The CDR3 DNA follows: TGTGCCAGCAGCCAGGGAAACACCATATATTTT.